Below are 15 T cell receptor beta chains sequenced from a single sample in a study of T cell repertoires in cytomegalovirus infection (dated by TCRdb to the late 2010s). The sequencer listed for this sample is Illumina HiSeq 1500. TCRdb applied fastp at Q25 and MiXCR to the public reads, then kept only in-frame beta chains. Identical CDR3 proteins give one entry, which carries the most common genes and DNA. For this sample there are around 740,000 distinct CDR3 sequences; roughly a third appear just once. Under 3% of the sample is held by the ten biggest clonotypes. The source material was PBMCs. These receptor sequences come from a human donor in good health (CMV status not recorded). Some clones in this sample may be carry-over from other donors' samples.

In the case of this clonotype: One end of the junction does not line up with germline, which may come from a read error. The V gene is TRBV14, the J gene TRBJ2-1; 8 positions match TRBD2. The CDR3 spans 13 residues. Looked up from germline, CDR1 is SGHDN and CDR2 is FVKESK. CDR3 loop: CAISPTRGARQFF. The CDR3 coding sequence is TGTGCCATCAGCCCCACGCGGGGGGCCAGGCAGTTCTTC.

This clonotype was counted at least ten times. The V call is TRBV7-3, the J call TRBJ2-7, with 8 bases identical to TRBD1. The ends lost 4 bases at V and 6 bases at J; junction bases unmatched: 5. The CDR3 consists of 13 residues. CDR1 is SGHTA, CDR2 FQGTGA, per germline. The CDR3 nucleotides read TGTGCCAGCAGCTCAGGCACAGGGGGCGAGCAGTACTTC. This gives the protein CASSSGTGGEQYF.

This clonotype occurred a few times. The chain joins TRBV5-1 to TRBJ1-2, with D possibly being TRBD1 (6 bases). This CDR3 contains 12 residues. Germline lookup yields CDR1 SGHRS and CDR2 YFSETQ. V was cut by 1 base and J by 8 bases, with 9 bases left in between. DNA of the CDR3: TGCGCCAGCAGCTTGTCGGGGGGCGGCTACACCTTC. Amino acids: CASSLSGGGYTF.

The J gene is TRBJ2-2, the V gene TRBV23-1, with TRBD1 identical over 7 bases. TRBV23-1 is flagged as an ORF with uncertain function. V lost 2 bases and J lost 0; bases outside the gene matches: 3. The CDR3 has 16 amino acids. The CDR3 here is CASSQRQGPNTGELFF. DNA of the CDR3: TGCGCCAGCAGTCAACGACAGGGCCCGAACACCGGGGAGCTGTTTTTT.

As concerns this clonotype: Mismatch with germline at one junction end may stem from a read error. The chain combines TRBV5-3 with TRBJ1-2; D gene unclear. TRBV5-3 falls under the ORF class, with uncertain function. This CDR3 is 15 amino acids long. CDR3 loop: CASSWPGQRFYGYTF. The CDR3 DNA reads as TGTGCCAGCAGCTGGCCGGGTCAGAGATTCTATGGCTACACCTTC.

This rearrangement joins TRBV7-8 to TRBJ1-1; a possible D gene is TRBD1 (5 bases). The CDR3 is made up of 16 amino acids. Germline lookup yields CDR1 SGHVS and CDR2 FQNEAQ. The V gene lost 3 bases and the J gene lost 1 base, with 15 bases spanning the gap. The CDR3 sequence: CASSFSRVPSNTEAFF. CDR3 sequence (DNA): TGTGCCAGCAGCTTTTCCAGGGTCCCTTCGAACACTGAAGCTTTCTTT.

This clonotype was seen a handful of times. The CDR3 here is CASSLAEGAYEQYF. The DNA for the CDR3 is TGTGCCAGCAGTTTAGCTGAGGGTGCGTACGAGCAGTACTTC. The J gene is TRBJ2-7, the V gene TRBV12-3 or TRBV12-4, with D maybe TRBD2 (5 bases). This CDR3 has 14 amino acids. The V gene lost 0 bases and the J gene lost 4 bases, with 10 bases spanning the gap.

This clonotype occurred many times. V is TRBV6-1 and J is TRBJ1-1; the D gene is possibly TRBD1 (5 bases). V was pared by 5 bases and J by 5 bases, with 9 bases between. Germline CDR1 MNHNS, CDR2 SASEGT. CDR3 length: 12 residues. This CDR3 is CASSRGYTEAFF. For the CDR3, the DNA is TGTGCCAGCAGTAGGGGTTATACTGAAGCTTTCTTT.

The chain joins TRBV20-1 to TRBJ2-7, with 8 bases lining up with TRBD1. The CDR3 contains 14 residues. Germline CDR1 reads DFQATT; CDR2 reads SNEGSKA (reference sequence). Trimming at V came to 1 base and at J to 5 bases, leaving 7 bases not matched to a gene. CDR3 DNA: TGCAGTGCTAGAGTGACAGGGGATTGGGACGAGCAGTACTTC. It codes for CSARVTGDWDEQYF.

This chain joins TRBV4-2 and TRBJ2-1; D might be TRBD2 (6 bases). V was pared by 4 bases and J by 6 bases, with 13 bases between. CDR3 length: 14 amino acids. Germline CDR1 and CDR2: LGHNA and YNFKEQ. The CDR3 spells CASSLGPGGNEQFF. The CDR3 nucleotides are TGTGCCAGCAGCCTGGGACCCGGGGGCAATGAGCAGTTCTTC.

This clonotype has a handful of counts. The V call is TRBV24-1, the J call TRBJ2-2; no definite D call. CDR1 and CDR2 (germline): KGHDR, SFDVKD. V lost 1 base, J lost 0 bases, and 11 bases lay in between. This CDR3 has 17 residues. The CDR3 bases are TGTGCCACCAGTGATTTCATTCCAGGTTCGAACACCGGGGAGCTGTTTTTT. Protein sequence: CATSDFIPGSNTGELFF.

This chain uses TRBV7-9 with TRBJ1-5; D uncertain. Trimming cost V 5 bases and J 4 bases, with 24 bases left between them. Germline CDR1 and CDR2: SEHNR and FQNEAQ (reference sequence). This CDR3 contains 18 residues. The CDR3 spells CASSTGAGLDGGNQPQHF. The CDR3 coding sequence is TGTGCCAGCAGCACTGGCGCCGGGCTGGACGGAGGGAATCAGCCCCAGCATTTT.

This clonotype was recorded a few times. The chain's CDR3 is CASSQDQRGLTDTQYF. CDR3 nucleotide sequence: TGTGCCAGCAGCCAAGATCAGCGGGGGCTGACAGATACGCAGTATTTT. The chain recombines TRBV4-2 with TRBJ2-3; 8 bases line up with TRBD2. CDR3 length: 16 amino acids. After removal of 0 bases from V and 3 bases from J, the junction contained 5 bases not matched to a gene. The V gene's germline CDR1 is LGHNA and CDR2 YNFKEQ.

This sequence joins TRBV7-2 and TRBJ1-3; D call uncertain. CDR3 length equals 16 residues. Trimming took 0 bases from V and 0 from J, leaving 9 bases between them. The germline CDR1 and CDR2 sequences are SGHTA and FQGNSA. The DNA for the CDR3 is TGTGCCAGCAGCTTAGCGCGTGGCACCTCTGGAAACACCATATATTTT. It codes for CASSLARGTSGNTIYF.

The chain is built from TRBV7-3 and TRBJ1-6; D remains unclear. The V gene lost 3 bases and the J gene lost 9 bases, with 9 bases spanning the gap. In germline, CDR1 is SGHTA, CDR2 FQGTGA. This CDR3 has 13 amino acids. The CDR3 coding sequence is TGTGCCAGCAGCTTGTGGGCCGCTTCACCCCTCCACTTT. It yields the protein CASSLWAASPLHF.